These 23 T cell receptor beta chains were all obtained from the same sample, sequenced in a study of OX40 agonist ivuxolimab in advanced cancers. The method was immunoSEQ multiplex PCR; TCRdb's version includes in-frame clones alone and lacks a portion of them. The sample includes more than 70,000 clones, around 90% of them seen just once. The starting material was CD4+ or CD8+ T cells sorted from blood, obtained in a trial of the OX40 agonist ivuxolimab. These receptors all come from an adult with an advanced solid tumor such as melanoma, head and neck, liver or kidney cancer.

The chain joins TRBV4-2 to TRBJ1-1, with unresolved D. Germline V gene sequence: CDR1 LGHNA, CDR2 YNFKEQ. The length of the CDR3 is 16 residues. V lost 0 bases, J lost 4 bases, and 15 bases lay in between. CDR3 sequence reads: CASSQDLMGAATEAFF. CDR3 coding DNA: TGTGCCAGCAGCCAAGATCTGATGGGAGCGGCCACTGAAGCTTTCTTT.

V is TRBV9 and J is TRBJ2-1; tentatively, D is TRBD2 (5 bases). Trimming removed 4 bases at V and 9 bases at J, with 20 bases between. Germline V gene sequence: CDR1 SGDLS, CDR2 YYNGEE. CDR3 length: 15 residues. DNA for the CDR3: TGTGCCAGCAGCCTCGATGGTCGGAGGTTGGCTGAGCAGTTCTTC. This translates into CASSLDGRRLAEQFF. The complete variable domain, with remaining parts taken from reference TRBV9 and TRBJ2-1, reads DSGVTQTPKHLITATGQRVTLRCSPRSGDLSVYWYQQSLDQGLQFLIQYYNGEERAKGNILERFSAQQFPDLHSELNLSSLELGDSALYFCASSLDGRRLAEQFFGPGTRLTVL.

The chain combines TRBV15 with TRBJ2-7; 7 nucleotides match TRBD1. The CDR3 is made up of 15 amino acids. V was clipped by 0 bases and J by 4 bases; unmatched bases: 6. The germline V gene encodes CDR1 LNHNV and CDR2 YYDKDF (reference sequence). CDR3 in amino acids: CATSRDRGQTYEQYF. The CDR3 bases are TGTGCCACCAGCAGAGATCGGGGACAGACGTACGAGCAGTACTTC.

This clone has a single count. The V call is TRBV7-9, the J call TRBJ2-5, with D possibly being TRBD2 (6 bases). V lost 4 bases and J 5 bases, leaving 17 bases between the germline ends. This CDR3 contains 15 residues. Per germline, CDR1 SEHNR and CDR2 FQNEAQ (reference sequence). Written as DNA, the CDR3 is TGTGCCAGCAGCTGGAGTGGAGCCCGGGGGGAGACCCAGTACTTC. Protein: CASSWSGARGETQYF.

The CDR3 DNA reads as TGTGCCAGTAGGACCCAGCGGGAGTCCGATACGCAGTATTTT. Translation gives CASRTQRESDTQYF. This chain uses TRBV19 with TRBJ2-3, with TRBD2 matching 8 bases. CDR1 and CDR2 (germline): LNHDA, SQIVND (reference sequence). The CDR3 is made up of 14 amino acids. V gave up 6 bases and J gave up 6 bases; unmatched junction bases: 8.

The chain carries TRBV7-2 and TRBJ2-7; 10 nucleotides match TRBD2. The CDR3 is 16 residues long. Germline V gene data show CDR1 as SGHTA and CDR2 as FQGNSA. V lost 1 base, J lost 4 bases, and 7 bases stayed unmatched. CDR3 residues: CASSLGLAGDGYEQYF. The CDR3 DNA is TGTGCCAGCAGCTTAGGGCTAGCGGGAGACGGATACGAGCAGTACTTC.

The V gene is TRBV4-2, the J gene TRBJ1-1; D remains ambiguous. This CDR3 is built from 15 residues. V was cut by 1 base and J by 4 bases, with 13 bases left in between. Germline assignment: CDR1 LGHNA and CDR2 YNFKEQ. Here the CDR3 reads CASSQGGGVSTEAFF. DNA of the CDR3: TGTGCCAGCAGCCAAGGAGGTGGTGTAAGCACTGAAGCTTTCTTT.

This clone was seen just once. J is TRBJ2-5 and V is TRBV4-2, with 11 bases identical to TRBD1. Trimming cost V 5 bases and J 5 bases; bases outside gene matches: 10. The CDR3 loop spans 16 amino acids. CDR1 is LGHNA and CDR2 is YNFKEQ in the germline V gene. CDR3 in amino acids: CASSSEDRGLGETQYF. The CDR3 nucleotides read TGTGCCAGCAGCTCCGAGGACAGGGGGCTAGGTGAGACCCAGTACTTC.

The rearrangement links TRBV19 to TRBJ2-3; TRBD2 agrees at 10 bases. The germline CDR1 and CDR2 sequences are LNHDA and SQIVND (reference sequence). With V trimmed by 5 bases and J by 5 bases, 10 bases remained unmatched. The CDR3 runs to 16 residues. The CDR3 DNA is TGTGCCAGTAGTTCCGGGACTAGCGTCGGCCTAGATACGCAGTATTTT. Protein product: CASSSGTSVGLDTQYF.

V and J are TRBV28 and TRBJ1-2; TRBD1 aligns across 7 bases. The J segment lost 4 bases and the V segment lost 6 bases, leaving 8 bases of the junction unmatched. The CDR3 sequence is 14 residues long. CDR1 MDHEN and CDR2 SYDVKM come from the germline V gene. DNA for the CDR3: TGTGCCAGCAGACAGACAGGGTTTAGCTATGGCTACACCTTC. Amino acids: CASRQTGFSYGYTF.

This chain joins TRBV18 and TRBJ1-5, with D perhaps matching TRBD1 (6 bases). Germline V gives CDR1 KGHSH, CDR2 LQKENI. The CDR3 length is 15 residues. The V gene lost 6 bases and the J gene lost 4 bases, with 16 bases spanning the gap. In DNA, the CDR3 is TGTGCCAGCTCGCCGGGACTGGGGGCAAATCAGCCCCAGCATTTT. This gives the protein CASSPGLGANQPQHF.

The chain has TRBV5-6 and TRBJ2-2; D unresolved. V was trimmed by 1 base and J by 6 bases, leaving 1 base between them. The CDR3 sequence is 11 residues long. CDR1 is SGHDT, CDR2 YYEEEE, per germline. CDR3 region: CASSLPGELFF. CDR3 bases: TGTGCCAGCAGCTTGCCCGGGGAGCTGTTTTTT. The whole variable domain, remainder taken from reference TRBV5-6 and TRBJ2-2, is DAGVTQSPTHLIKTRGQQVTLRCSPKSGHDTVSWYQQALGQGPQFIFQYYEEEERQRGNFPDRFSGHQFPNYSSELNVNALLLGDSALYLCASSLPGELFFGEGSRLTVL.

Written as DNA, the CDR3 is TGTGCCAGCAGCTTGGACAGCTTCCAAGAGACCCAGTACTTC. Encoded protein: CASSLDSFQETQYF. The chain combines TRBV5-4 with TRBJ2-5; D ambiguous. Germline V lookup: CDR1 SGHNT, CDR2 YYREEE (reference sequence). V lost 0 bases to trimming and J lost 1 base, with 7 bases between them. There are 14 residues in the CDR3.

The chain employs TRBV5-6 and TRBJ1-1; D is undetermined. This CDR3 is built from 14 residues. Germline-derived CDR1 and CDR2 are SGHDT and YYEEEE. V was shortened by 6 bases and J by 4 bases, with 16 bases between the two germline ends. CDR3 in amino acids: CASTPGGWSTEAFF. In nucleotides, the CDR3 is TGTGCCAGCACCCCCGGAGGGTGGAGCACTGAAGCTTTCTTT. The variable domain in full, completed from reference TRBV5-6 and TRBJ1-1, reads DAGVTQSPTHLIKTRGQQVTLRCSPKSGHDTVSWYQQALGQGPQFIFQYYEEEERQRGNFPDRFSGHQFPNYSSELNVNALLLGDSALYLCASTPGGWSTEAFFGQGTRLTVV.

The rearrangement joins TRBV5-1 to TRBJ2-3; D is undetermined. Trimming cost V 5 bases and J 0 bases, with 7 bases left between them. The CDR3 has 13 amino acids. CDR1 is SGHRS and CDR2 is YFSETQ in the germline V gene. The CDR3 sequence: CASRTPSTDTQYF. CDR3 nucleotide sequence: TGCGCCAGCAGGACGCCTAGCACAGATACGCAGTATTTT.

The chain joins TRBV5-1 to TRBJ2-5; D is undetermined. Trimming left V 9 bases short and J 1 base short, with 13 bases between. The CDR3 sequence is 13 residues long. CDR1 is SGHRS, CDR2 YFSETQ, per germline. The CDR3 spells CATRTVGQETQYF. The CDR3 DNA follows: TGCGCCACCCGAACAGTAGGCCAAGAGACCCAGTACTTC.

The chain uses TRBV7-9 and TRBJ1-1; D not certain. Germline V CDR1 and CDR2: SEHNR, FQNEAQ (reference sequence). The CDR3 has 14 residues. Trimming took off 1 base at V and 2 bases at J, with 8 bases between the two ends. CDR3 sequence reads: CASSLDLINTEAFF. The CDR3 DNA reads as TGTGCCAGCAGCTTAGACCTAATCAACACTGAAGCTTTCTTT.

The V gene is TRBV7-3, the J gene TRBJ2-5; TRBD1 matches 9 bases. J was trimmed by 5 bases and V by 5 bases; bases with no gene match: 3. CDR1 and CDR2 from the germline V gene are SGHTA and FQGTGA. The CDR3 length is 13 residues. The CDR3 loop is CASSMDRGETQYF. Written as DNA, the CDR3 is TGTGCCAGCAGCATGGACAGGGGTGAGACCCAGTACTTC.

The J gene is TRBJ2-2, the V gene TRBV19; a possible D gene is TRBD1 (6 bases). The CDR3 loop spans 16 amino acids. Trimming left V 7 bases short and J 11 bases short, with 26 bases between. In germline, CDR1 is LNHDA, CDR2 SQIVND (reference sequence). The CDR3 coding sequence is TGTGCCAGTACCCTACGAAGGACAGACCCAAACCGCGAGCTGTTTTTT. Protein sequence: CASTLRRTDPNRELFF.

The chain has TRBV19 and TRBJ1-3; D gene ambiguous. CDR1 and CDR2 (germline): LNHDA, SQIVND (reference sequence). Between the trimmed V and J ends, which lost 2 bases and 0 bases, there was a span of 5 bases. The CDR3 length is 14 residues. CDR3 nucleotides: TGTGCCAGTAGTATAAACCGCTCTGGAAACACCATATATTTT. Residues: CASSINRSGNTIYF. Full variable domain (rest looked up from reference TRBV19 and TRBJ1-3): DGGITQSPKYLFRKEGQNVTLSCEQNLNHDAMYWYRQDPGQGLRLIYYSQIVNDFQKGDIAEGYSVSREKKESFPLTVTSAQKNPTAFYLCASSINRSGNTIYFGEGSWLTVV.

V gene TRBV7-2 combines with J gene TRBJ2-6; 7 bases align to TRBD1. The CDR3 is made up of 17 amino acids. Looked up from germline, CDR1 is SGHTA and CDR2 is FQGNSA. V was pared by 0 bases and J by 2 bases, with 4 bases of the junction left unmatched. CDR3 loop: CASSLATDRAGANVLTF. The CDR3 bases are TGTGCCAGCAGCTTAGCGACAGACAGGGCTGGGGCCAACGTCCTGACTTTC. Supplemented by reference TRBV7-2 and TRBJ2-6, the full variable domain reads GAGVSQSPSNKVTEKGKDVELRCDPISGHTALYWYRQSLGQGLEFLIYFQGNSAPDKSGLPSDRFSAERTGGSVSTLTIQRTQQEDSAVYLCASSLATDRAGANVLTFGAGSRLTVL.

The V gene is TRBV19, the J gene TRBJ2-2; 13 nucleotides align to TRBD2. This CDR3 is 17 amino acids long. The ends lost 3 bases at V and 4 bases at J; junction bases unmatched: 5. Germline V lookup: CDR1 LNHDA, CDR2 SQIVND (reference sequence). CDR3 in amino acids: CASSIGGLAGITGELFF. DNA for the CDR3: TGTGCCAGTAGTATTGGGGGACTAGCGGGAATCACCGGGGAGCTGTTTTTT.

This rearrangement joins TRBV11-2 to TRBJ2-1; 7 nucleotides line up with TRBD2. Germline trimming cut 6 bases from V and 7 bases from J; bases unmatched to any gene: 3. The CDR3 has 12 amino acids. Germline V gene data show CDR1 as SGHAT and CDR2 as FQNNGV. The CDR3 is CASRSAGNEQFF. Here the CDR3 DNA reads TGTGCCAGCAGGTCAGCGGGAAATGAGCAGTTCTTC.